A single sample is the source of the 13 T cell receptor beta chains below, sequenced in a study of shared clonotypes between healthy human individuals. Generated by immunoSEQ multiplex PCR, the TCRdb table keeps only in-frame clones and is missing some. The sample has some 1 million clones; around 74% are singletons. The material sequenced was memory CD4+ T cells sorted from blood. Described subset: CD45RA-negative fraction. The receptors shown here come from a man younger than 30 in good health.

The rearrangement links TRBV5-1 to TRBJ2-2; TRBD2 aligns across 9 bases. The CDR3 contains 16 residues. V was clipped by 4 bases and J by 0 bases; unmatched bases: 4. Germline CDR1 SGHRS, CDR2 YFSETQ. Here the CDR3 DNA reads TGCGCCAGCAGCCCTCTAGCGGGGTCGAACACCGGGGAGCTGTTTTTT. Translating gives CASSPLAGSNTGELFF.

The sample holds many counts of this clone. The V call is TRBV5-1, the J call TRBJ1-2, with TRBD1 matching over 7 bases. Trimming at V came to 4 bases and at J to 6 bases, leaving 9 bases not matched to a gene. This CDR3 spans 14 amino acids. CDR1 and CDR2 (germline): SGHRS, YFSETQ. The CDR3 region has the DNA TGCGCCAGCAGCAGAGCAGGGGGTTCCCATGGCTACACCTTC. Encoded protein: CASSRAGGSHGYTF.

The chain carries TRBV4-1 and TRBJ2-7; D gene ambiguous. CDR3 length: 16 amino acids. Trimming stripped 1 base from V and 0 bases from J, with 13 bases between. From germline, CDR1 is MGHRA and CDR2 YSYEKL. CDR3 nucleotide sequence: TGCGCCAGCAGCCAAGTTTATTGGGCCCTCTCCTACGAGCAGTACTTC. Translating gives CASSQVYWALSYEQYF.

This chain connects TRBV5-4 to TRBJ2-2; D unclear. V lost 3 bases to trimming and J lost 5 bases, with 8 bases between them. CDR3 size: 13 residues. Germline CDR1 and CDR2: SGHNT and YYREEE (reference sequence). The CDR3 region has the DNA TGTGCCAGCAGCTCGTCGCAGACCGGGGAGCTGTTTTTT. Its protein is CASSSSQTGELFF.

To note about this clone: This may be a read error: a much more frequent sequence differs by one nucleotide. V and J are TRBV11-2 and TRBJ1-6; 7 bases line up with TRBD1. This CDR3 comprises 14 residues. Losses at the gene ends were 5 bases for V and 3 bases for J; bases not matched to a gene: 1. Per the germline V gene, CDR1 is SGHAT and CDR2 is FQNNGV. The CDR3 DNA follows: TGTGCCAGCAGCCGGGACAGCTATAATTCACCCCTCCACTTT. Residues: CASSRDSYNSPLHF.

This clone has a single count. The rearrangement links TRBV2 to TRBJ1-2, with 7 positions matching TRBD1. The J segment lost 8 bases and the V segment lost 4 bases, leaving 7 bases of the junction unmatched. Germline-derived CDR1 and CDR2 are SNHLY and FYNNEI. CDR3 length: 13 residues. CDR3 coding DNA: TGTGCCAGCAGTGGTGAGGGGGCTCGGGGCTACACCTTC. Translation gives CASSGEGARGYTF.

This clone showed up just once. This chain joins TRBV6-1 and TRBJ1-2; the D gene is possibly TRBD1 (6 bases). Trimming stripped 6 bases from V and 4 bases from J, with 15 bases between. CDR3 length: 14 residues. Germline V gene sequence: CDR1 MNHNS, CDR2 SASEGT. Here the CDR3 reads CASSEIRGGYGYTF. CDR3 sequence (DNA): TGTGCCAGCAGCGAAATCAGGGGAGGCTATGGCTACACCTTC.

This chain joins TRBV5-8 and TRBJ1-1; no firm D call. CDR3 length: 11 residues. V was shortened by 4 bases and J by 11 bases, with 12 bases between the two germline ends. Germline V gene lookup returns CDR1 SGHTS and CDR2 YDEGEE. CDR3 sequence: CASSKTPEAFF. The CDR3 nucleotides read TGTGCCAGCAGCAAAACGCCCGAGGCTTTCTTT.

The chain combines TRBV5-1 with TRBJ2-3, with TRBD1 matching over 7 bases. Trimming removed 4 bases from V and 2 bases from J; junction bases left unmatched: 1. There are 13 residues in the CDR3. Germline values: CDR1 SGHRS, CDR2 YFSETQ. CDR3 region: CASSQGVTDTQYF. CDR3 nucleotides: TGCGCCAGCAGCCAGGGGGTCACAGATACGCAGTATTTT.

This chain links TRBV19 with TRBJ1-2, with D possibly matching TRBD1 (6 bases). Looked up from germline, CDR1 is LNHDA and CDR2 is SQIVND (reference sequence). The CDR3 consists of 15 residues. The ends were cut back, 3 bases at V and 2 bases at J, with 13 bases in the middle. For the CDR3, the DNA is TGTGCCAGTAGTATCGGTACAGGGAAGAACTATGGCTACACCTTC. Its translation: CASSIGTGKNYGYTF.

The chain uses TRBV5-6 and TRBJ2-2, with a weak D call TRBD2 (6 bases). V lost 5 bases to trimming and J lost 4 bases, with 12 bases between them. CDR3 length equals 14 residues. In germline, CDR1 is SGHDT, CDR2 YYEEEE. CDR3 in amino acids: CASRGGMSTGELFF. In nucleotides, the CDR3 is TGTGCCAGCAGAGGCGGGATGAGCACCGGGGAGCTGTTTTTT.

The chain recombines TRBV6-5 with TRBJ2-6; D possibly corresponds to TRBD2 (6 bases). CDR3 length equals 15 residues. Trimming shortened V by 4 bases and J by 2 bases, and 9 bases separated the two germline ends. Germline CDR1 reads MNHEY; CDR2 reads SVGAGI. The CDR3 protein is CASSSGVTGANVLTF. The CDR3, as DNA: TGTGCCAGCAGTTCGGGGGTCACTGGGGCCAACGTCCTGACTTTC.

In the case of this clone: The same CDR3 can be traced to other DNA sequences in this sample. The V gene is TRBV7-2, the J gene TRBJ2-3, with D perhaps TRBD2 (5 bases). V lost 2 bases and J lost 2, with 8 bases in between. This CDR3 has 14 residues. Germline CDR1 reads SGHTA; CDR2 reads FQGNSA. The CDR3 nucleotides are TGTGCCAGCAGCTTACGAGCGGACACAGATACGCAGTATTTT. This encodes CASSLRADTDTQYF.